A selection of T cell receptor beta chains follows, all from one sample in a study of blood T cell repertoires in COVID-19. The table came from immunoSEQ multiplex PCR; TCRdb's copy has only in-frame clones and leaves some out. The top ten hold nearly 5% of the sample, which has some 260,000 clones, around 82% seen once. What was sequenced was peripheral blood. Receptors originate from an elderly woman with active or convalescent COVID-19. CDR3s include the opening cysteine and the closing phenylalanine or tryptophan. The D gene is left open where the match is weak. Rows give clone size only sometimes, using once, few, many, or a class for an expanded clone.

D gene | J gene | clone size | V gene | CDR3 protein | CDR3 DNA
NA | TRBJ1-5 | NA | TRBV7-9 | CASSLAGRDQPQHF | TGTGCCAGCAGCTTAGCGGGCAGAGATCAGCCCCAGCATTTT
TRBD1 | TRBJ1-2 | NA | TRBV7-6 | CASSLGTGSNYGYTF | TGTGCCAGCAGCTTAGGGACAGGGTCTAACTATGGCTACACCTTC
NA | TRBJ1-2 | NA | TRBV28 | CASSSVPLGAMGYTF | TGTGCCAGCAGTTCTGTGCCATTGGGGGCGATGGGCTACACCTTC
NA | TRBJ2-5 | few | TRBV3-1/TRBV3-2 | CASSHFQETQYF | TGTGCCAGCAGCCACTTCCAAGAGACCCAGTACTTC
TRBD1 | TRBJ2-5 | NA | TRBV5-1 | CASCRDSNLETQYF | TGCGCCAGCTGCCGGGACAGTAACTTAGAGACCCAGTACTTC
NA | TRBJ2-3 | NA | TRBV24-1 | CATSDQRGTGDTQYF | TGTGCCACCAGTGATCAGCGGGGGACAGGGGATACGCAGTATTTT
NA | TRBJ1-4 | once | TRBV5-4 | CASSFSPGGNEKLFF | TGTGCCAGCAGCTTCTCCCCTGGAGGGAATGAAAAACTGTTTTTT
TRBD1 | TRBJ1-2 | NA | TRBV2 | CATYGGQGNGYTF | TGTGCCACCTACGGGGGACAGGGAAACGGCTACACCTTC
NA | TRBJ2-3 | NA | TRBV27 | CASSLGGWDRGFDTQYF | TGTGCCAGCAGTTTAGGGGGGTGGGACCGTGGATTTGATACGCAGTATTTT
NA | TRBJ1-1 | NA | TRBV7-8 | CASSSQGWNTEAFF | TGTGCCAGCAGCTCACAGGGTTGGAACACTGAAGCTTTCTTT
NA | TRBJ1-2 | NA | TRBV5-4 | CASSLEGLYGYTF | TGTGCCAGCAGCTTGGAGGGGCTCTATGGCTACACCTTC
NA | TRBJ2-7 | NA | TRBV11-2 | CASSPVSYEQYF | TGTGCCAGCAGCCCCGTCTCCTACGAGCAGTACTTC
TRBD1 | TRBJ2-5 | once | TRBV5-6 | CASSSMTGGETQYF | TGTGCCAGCAGCTCGATGACAGGGGGCGAGACCCAGTACTTC
NA | TRBJ2-7 | NA | TRBV19 | CASSRTASYEQYF | TGTGCCAGTAGTCGGACAGCGTCCTACGAGCAGTACTTC
TRBD2 | TRBJ2-1 | NA | TRBV30 | CAWSVLSGGAYNEQFF | TGTGCCTGGAGTGTATTAAGCGGGGGGGCCTACAATGAGCAGTTCTTC
NA | TRBJ1-1 | NA | TRBV5-1 | CASSLDILNTEAFF | TGCGCCAGCAGCTTGGACATTTTGAACACTGAAGCTTTCTTT
NA | TRBJ2-1 | once | TRBV15 | CATSRAGVSSYNEQFF | TGTGCCACCAGCAGAGCTGGAGTATCCTCCTACAATGAGCAGTTCTTC
NA | TRBJ2-7 | NA | TRBV4-1 | CASSQDEGAGEQYF | TGCGCCAGCAGCCAAGATGAAGGGGCAGGAGAGCAGTACTTC
TRBD2 | TRBJ2-1 | NA | TRBV7-9 | CASSQRASWEGQFF | TGTGCCAGCAGCCAAAGGGCTAGCTGGGAGGGGCAGTTCTTC
TRBD1 | TRBJ1-2 | NA | TRBV6-5 | CASSWDRDDYGYTF | TGTGCCAGCAGTTGGGACAGGGACGACTATGGCTACACCTTC
TRBD1 | TRBJ2-6 | NA | TRBV2 | CAGDRGLLGANVLTF | TGTGCCGGGGACAGGGGGCTCTTGGGGGCCAACGTCCTGACTTTC
NA | TRBJ2-3 | NA | TRBV3-1/TRBV3-2 | CASSQDWGGPTDTQYF | TGTGCCAGCAGCCAAGATTGGGGGGGGCCCACAGATACGCAGTATTTT
NA | TRBJ2-1 | NA | TRBV11-2 | CASSGILGPPGNEQFF | TGTGCCAGCAGCGGAATACTAGGGCCTCCGGGGAATGAGCAGTTCTTC
TRBD1 | TRBJ1-5 | NA | TRBV27 | CASSLRGTGYQPQHF | TGTGCCAGCAGTTTACGTGGGACAGGCTATCAGCCCCAGCATTTT
NA | TRBJ1-4 | NA | TRBV5-1 | CASSVNFATNEKLFF | TGCGCCAGCAGCGTCAACTTTGCAACTAATGAAAAACTGTTTTTT
NA | TRBJ1-3 | once | TRBV4-1 | CASSQVGVSGNTIYF | TGCGCCAGCAGCCAAGTCGGGGTATCTGGAAACACCATATATTTT
NA | TRBJ1-1 | NA | TRBV28 | CASSLKGGALNTEAFF | TGTGCCAGCAGTTTAAAAGGTGGGGCGCTGAACACTGAAGCTTTCTTT
NA | TRBJ2-2 | NA | TRBV19 | CASNYGSGELFF | TGTGCCAGTAATTACGGGTCCGGGGAGCTGTTTTTT
TRBD1 | TRBJ1-3 | NA | TRBV11-2 | CASSSPRQGIGNTIYF | TGTGCCAGCAGCTCTCCTCGACAGGGAATCGGAAACACCATATATTTT
NA | TRBJ2-5 | NA | TRBV5-1 | CASSLSGWETQYF | TGCGCCAGCAGCTTGTCCGGGTGGGAGACCCAGTACTTC
NA | TRBJ1-1 | NA | TRBV29-1 | CSVGRQDISLSEAFF | TGCAGCGTTGGACGGCAGGACATCTCCCTGAGTGAAGCTTTCTTT
TRBD2 | TRBJ2-3 | NA | TRBV27 | CASSRLAGGRTDTQYF | TGTGCCAGCAGTCGACTAGCGGGAGGAAGGACAGATACGCAGTATTTT
NA | TRBJ1-3 | NA | TRBV28 | CASSFRRGVGNTIYF | TGTGCCAGCAGTTTCCGCCGAGGAGTTGGAAACACCATATATTTT
TRBD1 | TRBJ1-1 | NA | TRBV2 | CASKGTGSLTEAFF | TGTGCCTCGAAAGGGACAGGGTCCCTCACTGAAGCTTTCTTT
NA | TRBJ1-5 | NA | TRBV30 | CAWSLSGDQPQHF | TGTGCCTGGAGCCTTTCCGGGGATCAGCCCCAGCATTTT
TRBD1 | TRBJ1-1 | NA | TRBV11-2 | CASSLGTGSNTEAFF | TGTGCCAGCAGCTTAGGGACAGGATCTAACACTGAAGCTTTCTTT
NA | TRBJ1-3 | NA | TRBV3-1/TRBV3-2 | CASSQDEGNTIYF | TGTGCCAGCAGCCAAGATGAGGGAAACACCATATATTTT
TRBD1 | TRBJ2-7 | NA | TRBV5-1 | CASAGQGASYEQYF | TGCGCCAGCGCGGGACAGGGGGCATCCTACGAGCAGTACTTC